There are a few counts of the clone carrying this T cell receptor (beta chain). The antigen is unknown. The data were taken from a study of T cells after yellow fever vaccination. General study results and limits: The study re-detected most primary-vaccination clones after the booster (96% CD4, roughly 88% CD8). Relatively few clonotypes were ones that appeared in both CD4 and CD8 compartments.

TCRdb re-called the 5' RACE reads with MiXCR, one entry per CDR3 protein. Here the sample spans more than 350,000 distinct CDR3 sequences, under 14% being singletons. The CDR3 is made up of 15 amino acids. V was trimmed by 5 bases and J by 2 bases, leaving 12 bases between them. From germline, CDR1 is KGHDR and CDR2 SFDVKD. The material sequenced was PBMCs, taken on the day of the first yellow fever vaccination. The clonotype was recovered from a man aged 18 to 29 who received the YFV17D yellow fever vaccine. The chain employs TRBV24-1 and TRBJ2-1; perhaps D is TRBD1 or TRBD2 (6 bases each). The CDR3 DNA sequence: TGTGCCACCAGTGTCAGGGGAGGTCCCTACAATGAGCAGTTCTTC. The encoded protein is CATSVRGGPYNEQFF.